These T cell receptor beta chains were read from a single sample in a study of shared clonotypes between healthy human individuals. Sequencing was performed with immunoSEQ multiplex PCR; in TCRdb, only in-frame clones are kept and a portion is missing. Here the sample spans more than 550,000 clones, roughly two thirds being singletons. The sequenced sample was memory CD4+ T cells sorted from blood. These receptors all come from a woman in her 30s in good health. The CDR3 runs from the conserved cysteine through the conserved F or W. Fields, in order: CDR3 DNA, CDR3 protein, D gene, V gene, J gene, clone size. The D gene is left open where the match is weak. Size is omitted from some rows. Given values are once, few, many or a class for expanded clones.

TGTGCCAGCAGCCAAGAGGGGACTAGAGACACCGGGGAGCTGTTTTTT	CASSQEGTRDTGELFF	TRBD2	TRBV4-2	TRBJ2-2	once
TGTGCCAGCAGCTTAGGGGGAAAGTCACCCCTCCACTTT	CASSLGGKSPLHF	.	TRBV7-2	TRBJ1-6	.
TGTGCCAGTAGTATTACTGCCCAGGGGATTCAGCCCCAGCATTTT	CASSITAQGIQPQHF	.	TRBV19	TRBJ1-5	.
TGCAGTGTCCCGGCGGGAGTTAAGCAGTTCTTC	CSVPAGVKQFF	TRBD2	TRBV20-1	TRBJ2-1	.
TGTGCCAGCAGCTTGGGGTTCCCAGCTTACGAGCAGTACTTC	CASSLGFPAYEQYF	.	TRBV6-6	TRBJ2-7	.
TGCGCCAGCAGCGAGACTAGCGGTCTGAACTACGAGCAGTACTTC	CASSETSGLNYEQYF	TRBD2	TRBV10-1	TRBJ2-7	.
TGTGCCAGCAATCGGGCCCTTGGAAACACCATATATTTT	CASNRALGNTIYF	.	TRBV28	TRBJ1-3	.
TGTGCCAGCAGGGGGGACAGCGGGACGGCTGAAGCTTTCTTT	CASRGDSGTAEAFF	TRBD1	TRBV6-4	TRBJ1-1	.
TGTGCCAGCAGTTACTCAGGACAGGGAGCACGCGAGCAGTACTTC	CASSYSGQGAREQYF	TRBD1	TRBV6-6	TRBJ2-7	.
TGCAGCGCCACAGACTACCTGCTCTACGAGCAGTACTTC	CSATDYLLYEQYF	.	TRBV29-1	TRBJ2-7	many
TGTGCCACCAGCAGAGCCGCAGGGGTAGCTGAAGCTTTCTTT	CATSRAAGVAEAFF	.	TRBV15	TRBJ1-1	.
TGTGCCAGCAGTTCGGGGTCGGGGCTCTACGAGCAGTACTTC	CASSSGSGLYEQYF	.	TRBV28	TRBJ2-7	.
TGTGCCAGCAGTTACAGGAATAGTGGCTACACCTTC	CASSYRNSGYTF	.	TRBV6-5	TRBJ1-2	.
TGTGCCATCAGTTACACGGATACGCAGTATTTT	CAISYTDTQYF	.	TRBV10-3	TRBJ2-3	.
TGTGCCAGCAGCTTTAGGGGTCTGGGCTCGGGCACTGAAGCTTTCTTT	CASSFRGLGSGTEAFF	.	TRBV7-8	TRBJ1-1	.
TGTGCCAGCTCACCCCGCATCGGACAGGGACCCACCGGGGAGCTGTTTTTT	CASSPRIGQGPTGELFF	TRBD1	TRBV18	TRBJ2-2	.
TGTGCCAGCTCACCCTCGGAGGGTTACACCGGGGAGCTGTTTTTT	CASSPSEGYTGELFF	.	TRBV18	TRBJ2-2	.
TGTGCCAGCAGCCAATTCAGCTATGAAGCTTTCTTT	CASSQFSYEAFF	.	TRBV16	TRBJ1-1	.
TGTGCCAGCAGTTTTTTTAGCAATCAGCCCCAGCATTTT	CASSFFSNQPQHF	.	TRBV28	TRBJ1-5	.
TGTGCCAGCTCACCGACCGGGACAACGAACATTCAGTACTTC	CASSPTGTTNIQYF	.	TRBV18	TRBJ2-4	.
TGCAGCGTTGATACAGGGGGGATTGAAAAACTGTTTTTT	CSVDTGGIEKLFF	TRBD1	TRBV29-1	TRBJ1-4	.
TGTGCCAGCAGTTCACTTAATCAGCCCCAGCATTTT	CASSSLNQPQHF	.	TRBV6-6	TRBJ1-5	.
TGTGCCTTTAGGACAGGGGGCTACGAGCAGTACTTC	CAFRTGGYEQYF	TRBD1	TRBV30	TRBJ2-7	.
TGTGCCAGCAGCTTAGTGGACAGCTCGGCTTTCTTT	CASSLVDSSAFF	.	TRBV7-9	TRBJ1-1	.
TGTGCCAGCAGCTTAGGACAGGGTTGGGGCTACACCTTC	CASSLGQGWGYTF	TRBD1	TRBV7-2	TRBJ1-2	.
TGTGCCAGCAGCTTGGAAGGGTTTAGAGGCACAGATACGCAGTATTTT	CASSLEGFRGTDTQYF	.	TRBV5-4	TRBJ2-3	.
TGTGCCAGTAGTATGAGCGGATTTAATGAAAAACTGTTTTTT	CASSMSGFNEKLFF	.	TRBV19	TRBJ1-4	.
TGCGCCAGCAGCGCTATTACGGGGACAGGGACGGATGGCTACACCTTC	CASSAITGTGTDGYTF	TRBD1	TRBV5-1	TRBJ1-2	.
TGTGCCAGCAGCCAAACGACAGGGGGAGATACCAGGCAGTACTTC	CASSQTTGGDTRQYF	TRBD1	TRBV4-2	TRBJ2-7	.
TGCAGCGTTGAAGGTTGGGAGAACACTGAAGCTTTCTTT	CSVEGWENTEAFF	.	TRBV29-1	TRBJ1-1	.
TGTGCCAGCGCTCGAAGCAACGAGCAGTACTTC	CASARSNEQYF	.	TRBV2	TRBJ2-7	.
TGTGCCTGTACAATACAACAGGGAAGCAATCAGCCCCAGCATTTT	CACTIQQGSNQPQHF	.	TRBV30	TRBJ1-5	.
TGTGCCAGCTCACGAAAAGGTTCTGGAAACACCATATATTTT	CASSRKGSGNTIYF	.	TRBV18	TRBJ1-3	.
TGCGCCAGCAGCTTCACGGCTAGCGGGAGAGACGAGCAGTACTTC	CASSFTASGRDEQYF	TRBD2	TRBV5-1	TRBJ2-7	.
TGCGCCAGCAGCTTGGCAGGACTTAACACCGGGGAGCTGTTTTTT	CASSLAGLNTGELFF	.	TRBV5-1	TRBJ2-2	.
TGTGCCAGCAGTCCTCACGGCTCCTACGAGCAGTACTTC	CASSPHGSYEQYF	.	TRBV28	TRBJ2-7	.
TGTGCCAGCAGCCCTATGGGGCGGGGTGGCACAGATACGCAGTATTTT	CASSPMGRGGTDTQYF	.	TRBV7-2	TRBJ2-3	.
TGCGCCAGCAGCCGTGGGACAGGGGAAGCGGCTGAAGCTTTCTTT	CASSRGTGEAAEAFF	TRBD1	TRBV5-1	TRBJ1-1	.
TGTGCCAGCAGCCAGACAGGGGGCGCGGGGGAGACCCAGTACTTC	CASSQTGGAGETQYF	TRBD1	TRBV5-4	TRBJ2-5	.
TGTGCCAGCAGCTTAGCGCTTGGATGGGAGAGTGAGCAGTTCTTC	CASSLALGWESEQFF	.	TRBV7-2	TRBJ2-1	.
TGTGCCAGCAGTCCCCTAGCGGGCTATGAGCAGTTCTTC	CASSPLAGYEQFF	TRBD2	TRBV28	TRBJ2-1	.
TGCGCCAGCAGCTTGGACATGAACTCTGGAAACACCATATATTTT	CASSLDMNSGNTIYF	.	TRBV5-1	TRBJ1-3	.
TGTGCCAGTAGTATATTACTGGGAAACTCCTACAATGAGCAGTTCTTC	CASSILLGNSYNEQFF	.	TRBV19	TRBJ2-1	.
TGTGCCAGCAGCCCCCATATGGCGTCTGGGGCCAACGTCCTGACTTTC	CASSPHMASGANVLTF	.	TRBV11-2	TRBJ2-6	.
TGTGCCAGCTCACTTAATCGGGGTGACTATGGCTACACCTTC	CASSLNRGDYGYTF	.	TRBV18	TRBJ1-2	.
TGTGCCAGCAGCTTTAGACTAGCGATAGAGACCCAGTACTTC	CASSFRLAIETQYF	TRBD2	TRBV7-6	TRBJ2-5	.
TGTGCCAGCAGTGATTCCACTAACAGGGGGACCATTCAGTACTTC	CASSDSTNRGTIQYF	TRBD1	TRBV2	TRBJ2-4	.
TGTGCCAGCAGCGTGCAGGGGAACTATCTTATTGGGGCCAACGTCCTGACTTTC	CASSVQGNYLIGANVLTF	.	TRBV11-2	TRBJ2-6	.
TGTGCCAGCAGTTGGGGGGGGAGGGACACTGAAGCTTTCTTT	CASSWGGRDTEAFF	.	TRBV6-5	TRBJ1-1	.
TGTGCCAGTACGTATAGCAATCAGCCCCAGCATTTT	CASTYSNQPQHF	.	TRBV28	TRBJ1-5	.
TGTGCCAGCCGACAGGCAGAGACCCAGTACTTC	CASRQAETQYF	.	TRBV6-1	TRBJ2-5	.
TGCGCCAGCAGCCTAGGGACTGAATCCTACGAGCAGTACTTC	CASSLGTESYEQYF	.	TRBV5-1	TRBJ2-7	.
TGTGCCAGCAGTGAACAGCGGGGGGCGCCATCCCAGTACTTC	CASSEQRGAPSQYF	TRBD2	TRBV6-1	TRBJ2-5	.
TGTGCCAGCAGTGGCGGGGACACCAGCAGGACCCAGTACTTC	CASSGGDTSRTQYF	.	TRBV6-1	TRBJ2-5	few
TGTGCCAGCATGGACTCGAGGGCCGGGCAGCCCCAGCATTTT	CASMDSRAGQPQHF	.	TRBV28	TRBJ1-5	.